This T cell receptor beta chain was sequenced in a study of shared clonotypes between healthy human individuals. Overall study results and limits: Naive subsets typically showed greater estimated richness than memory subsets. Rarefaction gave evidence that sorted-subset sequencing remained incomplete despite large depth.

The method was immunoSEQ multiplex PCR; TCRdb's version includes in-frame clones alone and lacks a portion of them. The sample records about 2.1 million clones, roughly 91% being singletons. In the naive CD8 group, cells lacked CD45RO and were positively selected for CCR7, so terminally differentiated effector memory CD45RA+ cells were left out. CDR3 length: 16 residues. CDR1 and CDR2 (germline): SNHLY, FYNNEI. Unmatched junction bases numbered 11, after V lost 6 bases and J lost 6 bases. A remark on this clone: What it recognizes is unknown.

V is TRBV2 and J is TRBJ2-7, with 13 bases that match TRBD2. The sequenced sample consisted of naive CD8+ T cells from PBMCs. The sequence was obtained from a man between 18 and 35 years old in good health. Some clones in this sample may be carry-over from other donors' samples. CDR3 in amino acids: CASSGGTSGTLREQYF. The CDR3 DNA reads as TGTGCCAGCAGCGGTGGGACTAGCGGGACCCTCCGCGAGCAGTACTTC.